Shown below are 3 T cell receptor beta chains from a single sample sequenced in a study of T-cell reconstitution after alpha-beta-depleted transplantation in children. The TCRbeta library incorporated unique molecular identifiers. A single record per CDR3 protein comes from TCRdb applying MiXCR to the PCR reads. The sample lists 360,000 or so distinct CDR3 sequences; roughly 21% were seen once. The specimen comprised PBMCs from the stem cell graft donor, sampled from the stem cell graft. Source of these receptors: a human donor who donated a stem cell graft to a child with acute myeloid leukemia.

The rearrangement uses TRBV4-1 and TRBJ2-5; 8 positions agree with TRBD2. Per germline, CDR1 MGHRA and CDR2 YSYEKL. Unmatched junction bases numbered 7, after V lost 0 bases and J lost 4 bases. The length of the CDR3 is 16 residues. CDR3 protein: CASSQEGAGGGETQYF. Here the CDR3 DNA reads TGCGCCAGCAGCCAAGAAGGTGCGGGGGGCGGAGAGACCCAGTACTTC.

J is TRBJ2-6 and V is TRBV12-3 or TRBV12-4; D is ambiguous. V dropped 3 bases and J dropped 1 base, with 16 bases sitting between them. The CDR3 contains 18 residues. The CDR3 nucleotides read TGTGCCAGCAGTTTCGGCCCGACTGAGTTGTCTGGGGCCAACGTCCTGACTTTC. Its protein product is CASSFGPTELSGANVLTF.

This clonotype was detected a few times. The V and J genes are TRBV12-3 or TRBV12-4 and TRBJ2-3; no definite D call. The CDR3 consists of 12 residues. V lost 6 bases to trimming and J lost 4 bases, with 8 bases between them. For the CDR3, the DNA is TGTGCCAGCAGCCCAAGCGCAGATACGCAGTATTTT. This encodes CASSPSADTQYF.